This T cell receptor beta chain derives from a study of T cell repertoires in cytomegalovirus infection. Study summary: CMV infection plus the matching HLA type was flagged by public TCR beta signatures.

Study-level points and caveats: Adding up the frequency of public TCR beta families identified people who carried CMV plus the relevant HLA. The ex vivo response was dominated by HLA-C-restricted CMV-specific TCR beta clonotypes.

The V and J ends lost 4 bases and 0 bases, in that order; junction bases with no gene match: 9. Germline CDR1 SGDLS, CDR2 YYNGEE. The CDR3 is made up of 18 amino acids. Concerning this clonotype itself: Its antigen remains unidentified.

Via MiXCR, TCRdb re-called the reads, giving one row per CDR3 protein. The profile covers fewer than 550,000 distinct CDR3 sequences, with more than 20% appearing a single time and 13% taken by the ten largest. The material sequenced was PBMCs. The genes are TRBV9 and TRBJ2-6; TRBD1 matches at 8 bases. The sequence came from a human donor in good health (CMV status not recorded). Some clones in this sample may be carry-over from other donors' samples. The CDR3 here is CASSPRQGLASGANVLTF. The CDR3 DNA follows: TGTGCCAGCAGCCCTCGACAGGGGTTAGCCTCTGGGGCCAACGTCCTGACTTTC.